This TCR beta chain was captured by sequencing in a study of identical twins. This CDR3 comprises 16 residues. Trimming took off 0 bases at V and 7 bases at J, with 16 bases between the two ends. CDR1 is SGHRS, CDR2 YFSETQ, per germline. Each CDR3 protein is one row after TCRdb ran MiXCR on the 5' RACE reads. The sample records under 300,000 distinct CDR3 sequences, about an eighth being singletons. Sequencing was performed on memory (CD45RO+) T cells sorted from blood. This TCR derives from a woman between 18 and 30 years old in good health. This chain links TRBV5-1 with TRBJ1-4; D gene uncertain. The CDR3 loop reads CASSLAGLPSGEKLFF. In DNA, the CDR3 is TGCGCCAGCAGCTTGGCCGGGCTCCCTTCGGGTGAAAAACTGTTTTTT.